This TCR beta chain was identified during a study of T-cell memory formation after mild COVID-19. Constant-segment primers served in 5'RACE that generated TCR alpha and TCR beta cDNA libraries bearing sample barcodes and UMIs. MiXCR was run by TCRdb on the 5' RACE reads, yielding one entry per CDR3 protein. The data contain over 350,000 distinct CDR3 sequences, 20% to 25% of them singletons. On this clonotype: Its antigen is still unknown.

Overall study results and limits: CD4+ contracting clones were found mainly in CM and EM, and CD8+ ones in EMRA. Contracting clones from day 15 to 85 had balanced CD4/CD8; later expanders favoured CD4+.

The TCR sequence derives from an adult woman who had mild COVID-19 (a few samples of this study predate the infection). Cell type and time point are not known. Material: PBMCs or a T cell subset sorted from them (not recorded which).

The CDR3, as DNA: TGTGCCAGCAGCCAGACCAGGAATGAGCAGTTCTTC. Translation gives CASSQTRNEQFF. The chain carries TRBV3-1 and TRBJ2-1; D call uncertain. The germline CDR1 and CDR2 sequences are LGHDT and YNNKEL (reference sequence). Trimming took off 3 bases at V and 7 bases at J, with 7 bases between the two ends. This CDR3 has 12 amino acids.